This T cell receptor (beta chain) comes out of a study of blood T cell repertoires in COVID-19. Clones were read by immunoSEQ multiplex PCR, and TCRdb kept only the in-frame ones, dropping some. The data show about 240,000 clones, approximately 78% seen once. The V end was cut by 6 bases, the J end by 9 bases, with 12 bases between. The length of the CDR3 is 12 residues. Germline loops: CDR1 MNHEY, CDR2 SVGAGI. The rearrangement uses TRBV6-5 and TRBJ2-1, with unresolved D. The sequencing sample was made of peripheral blood. The sequence was collected from a woman aged 55 to 70 with active or convalescent COVID-19. The CDR3 protein is CASRPRTGEQFF. CDR3 bases: TGTGCCAGCAGGCCAAGAACGGGTGAGCAGTTCTTC.